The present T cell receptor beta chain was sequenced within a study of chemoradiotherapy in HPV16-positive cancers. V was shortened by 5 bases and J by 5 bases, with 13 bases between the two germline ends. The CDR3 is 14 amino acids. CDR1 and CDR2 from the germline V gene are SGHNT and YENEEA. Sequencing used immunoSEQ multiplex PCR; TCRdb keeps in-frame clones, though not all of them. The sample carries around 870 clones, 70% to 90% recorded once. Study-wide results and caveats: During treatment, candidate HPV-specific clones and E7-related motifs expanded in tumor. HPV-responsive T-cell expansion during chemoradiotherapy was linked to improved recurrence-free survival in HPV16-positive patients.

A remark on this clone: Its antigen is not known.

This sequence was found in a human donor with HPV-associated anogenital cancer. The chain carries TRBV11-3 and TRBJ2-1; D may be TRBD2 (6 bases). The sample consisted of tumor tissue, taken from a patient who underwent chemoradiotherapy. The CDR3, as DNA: TGTGCCAGCAGCGGGGACGGGGGAGACAATGAGCAGTTCTTC. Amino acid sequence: CASSGDGGDNEQFF.